A single sample is the source of the 12 T cell receptor beta chains below, sequenced in a study of T cells in Graves' hyperthyroidism and ophthalmopathy. The TCR beta CDR3 regions underwent amplification using RNA transcripts as the source. TCR CDR3 regions were first amplified by RT-PCR with HTBI primers. TCRdb reprocessed the multiplex PCR reads via MiXCR and lists one record per CDR3 protein. The sample has more than 350,000 distinct CDR3 sequences, roughly 15% seen once. What was sequenced was blood. The receptors here all came from a woman in her sixties or seventies with Graves' ophthalmopathy.

The rearrangement links TRBV5-5 to TRBJ1-3, with 7 bases identical to TRBD1. CDR3 length: 16 amino acids. After removal of 3 bases from V and 3 bases from J, the junction contained 9 bases not matched to a gene. Per germline, CDR1 SGHKS and CDR2 YYEKEE (reference sequence). This CDR3 reads CASSSQTGRGGNTIYF. CDR3 coding DNA: TGTGCCAGCAGCTCGCAGACAGGGAGAGGTGGAAACACCATATATTTT.

Only one count was recorded for this clonotype. V usage is TRBV30 and J usage is TRBJ2-1, with TRBD1 as a possible D gene (6 bases). The V gene lost 0 bases and the J gene lost 0 bases, with 9 bases spanning the gap. The CDR3 is 15 residues long. Germline-derived CDR1 and CDR2 are GTSNPN and SVGIG (reference sequence). The DNA for the CDR3 is TGTGCCTGGAGTGTACTGGGGGCCTCCTACAATGAGCAGTTCTTC. Translating it yields CAWSVLGASYNEQFF.

Many counts were recorded for this clonotype. This rearrangement joins TRBV29-1 to TRBJ2-3, with D perhaps TRBD1 (6 bases). Germline V gene sequence: CDR1 SQVTM, CDR2 ANQGSEA. The CDR3 sequence is 13 residues long. Deletions cut 7 bases from V and 2 bases from J, with 13 bases between. CDR3 protein: CSARYRVTDTQYF. The CDR3, as DNA: TGCAGCGCAAGGTACAGGGTCACAGATACGCAGTATTTT.

The table lists this clonotype with a count of one. Since a much larger clone is just one base distant, this may be a read error. The chain uses TRBV20-1 and TRBJ2-1; D gene uncertain. Germline V lookup: CDR1 DFQATT, CDR2 SNEGSKA (reference sequence). Trimming shortened V by 3 bases and J by 3 bases, and 12 bases separated the two germline ends. This CDR3 has 14 residues. The CDR3 protein is CSASNLEDYNEQFF. The DNA for the CDR3 is TGCAGTGCTAGTAACCTCGAAGACTACAATGAGCAGTTCTTC.

This clonotype was observed a handful of times. This chain joins TRBV7-9 and TRBJ1-5; D may be TRBD1 (5 bases). V lost 3 bases and J lost 4, with 10 bases in between. In germline, CDR1 is SEHNR, CDR2 FQNEAQ (reference sequence). The CDR3 sequence is 14 residues long. CDR3 region: CASSLDTQNQPQHF. The CDR3 DNA reads as TGTGCCAGCAGCTTGGACACTCAAAATCAGCCCCAGCATTTT.

This clonotype was recorded many times. This chain connects TRBV12-3 or TRBV12-4 to TRBJ2-7; no firm D call. The CDR3 is made up of 17 amino acids. The V and J ends lost 1 base and 4 bases respectively, with 20 bases between them. The CDR3 region is CASSLDGPVARWYEQYF. CDR3 sequence (DNA): TGTGCCAGCAGTTTAGATGGACCTGTAGCTAGGTGGTACGAGCAGTACTTC.

This clonotype was seen at least ten times. V is TRBV7-3 and J is TRBJ2-3; D call uncertain. The germline V gene encodes CDR1 SGHTA and CDR2 FQGTGA. CDR3 length equals 17 residues. V dropped 3 bases and J dropped 2 bases, with 18 bases sitting between them. CDR3 bases: TGTGCCAGCAGCTTCTGGCTGAACCAGAAAGACACAGATACGCAGTATTTT. Translating gives CASSFWLNQKDTDTQYF.

V gene TRBV7-9 combines with J gene TRBJ2-1; 8 bases are shared with TRBD2. The CDR3 length is 17 residues. The V and J ends lost 1 base and 8 bases, in that order; junction bases with no gene match: 13. CDR1 is SEHNR and CDR2 is FQNEAQ in the germline V gene (reference sequence). CDR3 coding DNA: TGTGCCAGCAGCTTAGGGGTGGGCCGCGGGAGGAACCATGAGCAGTTCTTC. Translated: CASSLGVGRGRNHEQFF.

The CDR3: CASSPPGLPNEQFF. The CDR3 DNA sequence: TGTGCCAGCTCACCACCAGGCCTTCCCAATGAGCAGTTCTTC. The chain is built from TRBV18 and TRBJ2-1; D is unclear. This CDR3 has 14 residues. The V end was cut by 0 bases, the J end by 6 bases, with 9 bases between. The germline V gene encodes CDR1 KGHSH and CDR2 LQKENI.

V is TRBV20-1 and J is TRBJ2-7; 10 positions agree with TRBD2. The junction had 6 bases not matched to a gene; V was cut back by 6 bases and J by 4 bases. This CDR3 comprises 13 residues. Germline V gives CDR1 DFQATT, CDR2 SNEGSKA (reference sequence). This CDR3 is CSALTSGIYEQYF. CDR3 DNA: TGCAGTGCACTAACTAGCGGGATTTACGAGCAGTACTTC.

This clonotype was observed at least ten times. The chain couples TRBV7-2 to TRBJ2-3, with TRBD2 matching over 8 bases. Trimming removed 5 bases from V and 4 bases from J; junction bases left unmatched: 14. Germline V gene data show CDR1 as SGHTA and CDR2 as FQGNSA. CDR3 size: 17 residues. CDR3 nucleotide sequence: TGTGCCAGCAGCAAGACTAGCGTCCCAACGCAATCAGATACGCAGTATTTT. This encodes CASSKTSVPTQSDTQYF.

This clonotype was picked up many times. The chain has TRBV20-1 and TRBJ2-1, with D hard to call. The CDR3 covers 14 residues. Germline V gene lookup returns CDR1 DFQATT and CDR2 SNEGSKA (reference sequence). V lost 1 base to trimming and J lost 2 bases, with 9 bases between them. The DNA of the CDR3 is TGCAGTGCTAGAGGGTTCGACGCCTACAATGAGCAGTTCTTC. It is translated as CSARGFDAYNEQFF.